Included here is one T cell receptor beta chain sequence, with context. No antigen is known for it. Investigators isolated RNA and reverse transcribed it into cDNA to act as the sequencing template. Clones were sequenced by immunoSEQ multiplex PCR, and TCRdb holds only the in-frame ones, with some missing. The sample includes under 300,000 clones, roughly two thirds of them seen just once. This CDR3 comprises 15 residues. Germline values: CDR1 SGDLS, CDR2 YYNGEE. Trimming at V came to 3 bases and at J to 7 bases, leaving 7 bases not matched to a gene. The sample belongs to a study of CD8+ T cells in alopecia areata. Study-level background: In an open-label trial, patients got 5 to 10 mg tofacitinib twice daily. Notes on the study in general: Normal skin's resident alphabeta T cells are sequenced alongside lesional scalp T cells.

The sequence derives from a human donor with alopecia areata. The sample consisted of CD4+ T cells sorted from blood, taken at week 0. The chain employs TRBV9 and TRBJ2-2, with 9 nucleotides matching TRBD1. In nucleotides, the CDR3 is TGTGCCAGCAGCGCGGAAGGACAGGGGATCGGGGAGCTGTTTTTT. This gives the protein CASSAEGQGIGELFF. The complete variable domain, with remaining parts taken from reference TRBV9 and TRBJ2-2, reads DSGVTQTPKHLITATGQRVTLRCSPRSGDLSVYWYQQSLDQGLQFLIQYYNGEERAKGNILERFSAQQFPDLHSELNLSSLELGDSALYFCASSAEGQGIGELFFGEGSRLTVL.